This TCR beta chain originates from a study of cytomegalovirus exposure and HLA in healthy donors. Findings of the study overall: Available immune exposure information was restricted to CMV serostatus only.

This clone has a handful of counts. Its specificity is not known. The primer mix had 60 Vbeta and 13 Jbeta primers. Clones were read by immunoSEQ multiplex PCR, and TCRdb kept only the in-frame ones, dropping some. The repertoire holds about 160,000 clones, with around 74% as singletons. The sequencing input was PBMCs. This clonotype originated in a female donor in good health and CMV-seronegative.

This CDR3 is CASSAGQGVGNQPQHF. The CDR3 nucleotides are TGTGCCAGCAGTGCAGGACAGGGGGTTGGCAATCAGCCCCAGCATTTT. The chain joins TRBV6-1 to TRBJ1-5, with 10 bases lining up with TRBD1. With V trimmed by 4 bases and J by 2 bases, 5 bases remained unmatched. The germline V gene has CDR1 MNHNS and CDR2 SASEGT. This CDR3 is 16 amino acids long.